Each of the 8 T cell receptor beta chains below was sequenced from the same sample in a study of cytomegalovirus exposure and HLA in healthy donors. PCR amplification relied on 60 Vbeta primers (plus 13 Jbeta primers). The method was immunoSEQ multiplex PCR; TCRdb's version includes in-frame clones alone and lacks a portion of them. The repertoire table contains tens of thousands of clones. Sequencing input: PBMCs. The receptors here all came from a woman between 40 and 55 years old in good health and CMV-seropositive.

V usage is TRBV4-1 and J usage is TRBJ2-7; TRBD2 might be the D (6 bases). Germline CDR1 is MGHRA and CDR2 is YSYEKL. There are 14 residues in the CDR3. Trimming stripped 6 bases from V and 7 bases from J, with 19 bases between. CDR3 nucleotides: TGCGCCAGCAGGTCGGGGGACGGGCTGCTTGAGCAGTACTTC. Its protein is CASRSGDGLLEQYF.

The chain links TRBV15 to TRBJ2-5; D might be TRBD2 (6 bases). CDR3 size: 14 residues. Deletions cut 3 bases from V and 5 bases from J, with 13 bases between. Germline values: CDR1 LNHNV, CDR2 YYDKDF (reference sequence). CDR3 DNA: TGTGCCACCAGCAGGGAACTAGCTCGTGAGACCCAGTACTTC. Translated: CATSRELARETQYF.

The chain employs TRBV19 and TRBJ2-7; 7 positions agree with TRBD1. Germline CDR1 LNHDA, CDR2 SQIVND (reference sequence). V dropped 5 bases and J dropped 3; count of bases not matched to a gene: 7. The CDR3 spans 14 residues. The CDR3: CASSAGTDYYEQYF. The CDR3 bases are TGTGCCAGTAGTGCCGGGACAGATTACTACGAGCAGTACTTC.

This chain links TRBV6-1 with TRBJ2-2; tentatively, D is TRBD1 (5 bases). CDR1 is MNHNS and CDR2 is SASEGT in the germline V gene. Trimming cost V 11 bases and J 2 bases, with 15 bases left between them. CDR3 length: 14 amino acids. The CDR3 loop reads CAAATAFNTGELFF. Here the CDR3 DNA reads TGTGCCGCGGCGACAGCCTTCAACACCGGGGAGCTGTTTTTT.

The chain is built from TRBV12-2 and TRBJ2-5; the D call TRBD2 from the table was never checked on the DNA. The closer fit of TRBJ2-7 to the DNA end suggests the J call may be wrong. TRBV12-2 is shown as a pseudogene. CDR3 length equals 17 residues. The CDR3 DNA follows: TGTGCAAGTCGCTCTAGGGGACTAGCCCAGGGCTGGGGCGAGCAGTACTTC. This encodes CASRSRGLAQGWGEQYF.

The rearrangement links TRBV29-1 to TRBJ2-3; 8 bases map to TRBD1. Germline lookup yields CDR1 SQVTM and CDR2 ANQGSEA. The CDR3 contains 15 residues. With V trimmed by 3 bases and J by 4 bases, 9 bases remained unmatched. The DNA of the CDR3 is TGCAGCGTTGACCCCCAGGGGGCGCGGTCAGATACGCAGTATTTT. It translates to CSVDPQGARSDTQYF.

As DNA, the CDR3 is TGTGCCAGCAGCGTCAGCGGGGGGCAGGTCAATGAGCAGTTCTTC. Translation gives CASSVSGGQVNEQFF. The chain uses TRBV9 and TRBJ2-1, with 9 bases lining up with TRBD2. V lost 2 bases and J lost 6; bases outside the gene matches: 6. This CDR3 is 15 amino acids long. The germline CDR1 and CDR2 sequences are SGDLS and YYNGEE.

The chain links TRBV9 to TRBJ1-2, with 10 bases matching TRBD1. J lost 3 bases, V lost 0 bases, and 5 bases had no gene match. The CDR3 runs 16 residues. Germline V gene data show CDR1 as SGDLS and CDR2 as YYNGEE. The CDR3: CASSVGRDRGDYGYTF. CDR3 coding DNA: TGTGCCAGCAGCGTAGGCCGGGACAGGGGTGACTATGGCTACACCTTC.